Described below is a single T cell receptor (beta chain) sequence and its context. This clonotype showed up many times. The antigen this receptor binds is unknown. The sample holds no much larger clone one base away, and base qualities are not on file. The data derive from a study of T cells after yellow fever vaccination (dated by TCRdb to the late 2010s). For the wider study: Libraries from fractions with low cell numbers were prepared with the SMART-Seq v4 Ultra Low Input RNA kit. To follow T-cell clones before and after both primary and booster YFV17D yellow fever vaccination, bulk TCR alpha and beta repertoires underwent longitudinal sequencing. Two healthy male donors, one aged 18 to 30 and one aged 30 to 39 years, were included in the cohort. Blood samples were taken at several timepoints before and after primary and secondary immunization, and bulk PBMC replicates and cell subsets were isolated. What the research found in general, with its limitations: The secondary T-cell response was found to be weaker but faster than the primary response, with a peak reached on day 5 rather than on day 15. Most clones expanded after primary vaccination were re-detected after the booster (almost 97% of CD4 and around 86% of CD8), suggesting broad memory maintenance. Because only a couple of donors were included in the study, the extent to which the findings can be generalized is limited. Computational filtering was needed because FACS-sorted repertoires could contain abundant contaminating clonotypes from the bulk population. A small fraction of clonotypes appeared in both the CD4 and CD8 compartments, likely as a result of convergent recombination.

The listed sequencing device is Illumina NovaSeq 6000. TCR cDNA was synthesized by 5'RACE template switching, which introduced a universal primer site and unique molecular identifiers. Priming of cDNA synthesis was performed from both the TCR alpha and TCR beta constant segments. Library amplification involved two PCR steps, and the second step added sample barcodes and sequencing adapters. Sequencing of the libraries was done on either Illumina HiSeq 2500 (2x100 bp) or NovaSeq (2x150 bp). Concerning the study's data processing: MIGEC was used to demultiplex reads and collapse the reads into UMI consensus sequences, and MiXCR was used for V(D)J alignment. Clonotypes responding to the vaccine were identified with edgeR on replicate PBMC samples, with the criteria of FDR below 0.01 and a log2 fold change above 5 up to day 15. Bulk clonotypes were assigned CD4 or CD8 identity according to which sequenced CD4 or CD8 repertoire held them at higher abundance. TCRdb cleaned the public reads at Q25 with fastp, built clones with MiXCR and kept in-frame beta chains. Here each entry gathers all rows of one CDR3 protein and keeps the most common genes and DNA. These V and J calls rely on TCRdb rather than the paper's analysis. Here the sample has about 310,000 distinct CDR3 sequences; roughly 3.5% occur a single time. The ten largest clones add up to 20% to 25% of the sample.

The CDR3 goes from the cysteine to the phenylalanine over 13 residues. Left in the record is the CDR3 DNA by itself, 39 bases read in frame from the first base. The V and J ends are trimmed by 0 bases and 6 bases, leaving 6 bases between them. The germline V gene (reference sequence) sets CDR1 to LGHDT and CDR2 to YNNKEL. According to the study, the label for this sample's treatment or condition signals: live attenuated yellow fever vaccine strain. At each blood-draw timepoint, two biological replicates of bulk PBMCs were obtained. PBMCs were isolated from peripheral blood using a standard Ficoll-Paque protocol. TriZol was used to extract RNA from bulk PBMCs, from CD4 and CD8 fractions, and from dextramer-positive and dextramer-negative fractions.

The V gene is TRBV3-1 and the J gene is TRBJ1-5; confidence is insufficient to name the D gene. The source of this sequence is a man between 18 and 29 years old who received the YFV17D yellow fever vaccine. This material consisted of PBMCs, taken on the day of the yellow fever booster vaccination. The CDR3 in this case is CASSQDRVQPQHF. The DNA sequence reads TGTGCCAGCAGCCAAGATCGTGTTCAGCCCCAGCATTTT. Beyond the CDR3, the reference TRBV3-1 and TRBJ1-5 genes provide the residues; the full variable domain reads: DTAVSQTPKYLVTQMGNDKSIKCEQNLGHDTMYWYKQDSKKFLKIMFSYNNKELIINETVPNRFSPKSPDKAHLNLHINSLELGDSAVYFCASSQDRVQPQHFGDGTRLSIL.